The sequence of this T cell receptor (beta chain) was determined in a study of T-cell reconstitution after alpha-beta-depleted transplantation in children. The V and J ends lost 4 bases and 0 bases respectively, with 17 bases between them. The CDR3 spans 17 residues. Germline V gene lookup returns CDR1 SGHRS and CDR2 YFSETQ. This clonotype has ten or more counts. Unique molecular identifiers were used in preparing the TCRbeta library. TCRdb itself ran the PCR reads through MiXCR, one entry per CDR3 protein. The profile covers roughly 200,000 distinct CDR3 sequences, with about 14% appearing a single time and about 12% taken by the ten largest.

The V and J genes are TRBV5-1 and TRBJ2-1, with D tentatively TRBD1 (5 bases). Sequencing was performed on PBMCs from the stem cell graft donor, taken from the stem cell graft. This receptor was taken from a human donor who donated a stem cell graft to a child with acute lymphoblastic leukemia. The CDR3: CASSQSEGDSSYNEQFF. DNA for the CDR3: TGCGCCAGCAGCCAGTCGGAAGGGGATAGCTCCTACAATGAGCAGTTCTTC.